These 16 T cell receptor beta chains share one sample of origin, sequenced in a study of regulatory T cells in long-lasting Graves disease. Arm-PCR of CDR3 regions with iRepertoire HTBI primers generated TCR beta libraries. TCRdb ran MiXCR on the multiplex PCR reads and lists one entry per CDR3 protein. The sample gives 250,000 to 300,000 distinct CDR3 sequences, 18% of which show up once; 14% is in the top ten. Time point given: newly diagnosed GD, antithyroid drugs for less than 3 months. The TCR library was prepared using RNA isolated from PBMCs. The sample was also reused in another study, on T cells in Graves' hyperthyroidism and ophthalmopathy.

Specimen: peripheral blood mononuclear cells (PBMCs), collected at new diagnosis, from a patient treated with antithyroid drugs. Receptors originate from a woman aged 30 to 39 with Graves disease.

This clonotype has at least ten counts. CDR3 bases: TGTGCCAGCAGTATGACAGGGACCAACAATGAGCAGTTCTTC. Translation: CASSMTGTNNEQFF. This rearrangement joins TRBV6-1 to TRBJ2-1, with 7 bases matching TRBD1. The CDR3 has 14 amino acids. CDR1 and CDR2 from the germline V gene are MNHNS and SASEGT. The V segment lost 5 bases and the J segment 5 bases; nucleotides outside the gene matches: 6.

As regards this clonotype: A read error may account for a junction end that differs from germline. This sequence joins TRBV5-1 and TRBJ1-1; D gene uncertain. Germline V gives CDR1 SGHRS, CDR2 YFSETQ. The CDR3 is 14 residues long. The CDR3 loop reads CASRSGVVYTGAFF. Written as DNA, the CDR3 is TGCGCCAGCAGATCCGGGGTGGTGTACACTGGAGCTTTCTTT.

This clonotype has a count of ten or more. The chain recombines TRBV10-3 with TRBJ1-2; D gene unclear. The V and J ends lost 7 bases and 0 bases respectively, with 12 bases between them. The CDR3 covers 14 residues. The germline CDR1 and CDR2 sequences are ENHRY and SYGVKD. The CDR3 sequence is CAIKGSGANYGYTF. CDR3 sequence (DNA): TGTGCCATCAAGGGCAGCGGGGCTAACTATGGCTACACCTTC.

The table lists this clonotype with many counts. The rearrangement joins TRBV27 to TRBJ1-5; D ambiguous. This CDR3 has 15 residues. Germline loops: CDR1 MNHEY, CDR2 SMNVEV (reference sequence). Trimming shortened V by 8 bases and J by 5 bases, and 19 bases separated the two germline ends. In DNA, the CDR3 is TGTGCCAGCCGTGACGGAATGAGGGTCGATCAGCCCCAGCATTTT. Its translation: CASRDGMRVDQPQHF.

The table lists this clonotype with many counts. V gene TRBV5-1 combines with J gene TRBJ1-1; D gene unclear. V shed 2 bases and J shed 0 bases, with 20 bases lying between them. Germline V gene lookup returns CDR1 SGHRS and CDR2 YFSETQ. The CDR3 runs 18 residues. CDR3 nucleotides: TGCGCCAGCAGCTTTAGTCTTCCGACAAAAGGGATGAACACTGAAGCTTTCTTT. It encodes CASSFSLPTKGMNTEAFF.

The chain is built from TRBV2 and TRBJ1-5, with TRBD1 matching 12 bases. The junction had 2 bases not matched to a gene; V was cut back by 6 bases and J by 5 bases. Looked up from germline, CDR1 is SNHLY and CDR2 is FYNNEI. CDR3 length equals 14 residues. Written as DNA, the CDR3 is TGTGCCAGCAGAGGGACAGGGGGCCATCAGCCCCAGCATTTT. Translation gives CASRGTGGHQPQHF.

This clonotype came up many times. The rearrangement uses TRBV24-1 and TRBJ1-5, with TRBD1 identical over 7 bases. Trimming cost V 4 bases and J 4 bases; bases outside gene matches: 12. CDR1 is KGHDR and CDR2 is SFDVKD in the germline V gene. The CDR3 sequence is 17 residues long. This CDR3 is CATSERTTGTENQPQHF. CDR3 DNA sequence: TGTGCCACCAGTGAGCGAACGACCGGGACAGAAAATCAGCCCCAGCATTTT.

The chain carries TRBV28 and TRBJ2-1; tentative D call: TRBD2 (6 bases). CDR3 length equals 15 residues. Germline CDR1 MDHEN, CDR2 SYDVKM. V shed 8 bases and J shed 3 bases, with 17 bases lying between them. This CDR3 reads CASGVRGIGYNEQFF. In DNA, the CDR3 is TGTGCCAGCGGGGTCCGGGGGATCGGCTACAATGAGCAGTTCTTC.

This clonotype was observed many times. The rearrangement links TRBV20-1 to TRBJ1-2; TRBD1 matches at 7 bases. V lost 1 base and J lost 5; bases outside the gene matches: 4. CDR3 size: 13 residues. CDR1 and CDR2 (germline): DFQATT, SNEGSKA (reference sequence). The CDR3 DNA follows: TGCAGTGCTAGAGTCGACAGGGAGTATGGCTACACCTTC. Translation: CSARVDREYGYTF.

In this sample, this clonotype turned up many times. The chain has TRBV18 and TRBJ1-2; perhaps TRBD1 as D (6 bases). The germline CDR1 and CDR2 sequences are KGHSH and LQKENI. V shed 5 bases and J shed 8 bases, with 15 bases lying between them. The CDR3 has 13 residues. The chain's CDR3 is CASSSRQEDGYTF. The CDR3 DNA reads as TGTGCCAGCTCATCCCGACAGGAGGACGGCTACACCTTC.

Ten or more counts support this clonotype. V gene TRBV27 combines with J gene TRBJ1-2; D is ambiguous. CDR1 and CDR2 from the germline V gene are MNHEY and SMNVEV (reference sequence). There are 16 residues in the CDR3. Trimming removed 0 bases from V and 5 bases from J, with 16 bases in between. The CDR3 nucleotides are TGTGCCAGCAGTTTATCCCGGGAAGCTAGAATTTATGGCTACACCTTC. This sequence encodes CASSLSREARIYGYTF.

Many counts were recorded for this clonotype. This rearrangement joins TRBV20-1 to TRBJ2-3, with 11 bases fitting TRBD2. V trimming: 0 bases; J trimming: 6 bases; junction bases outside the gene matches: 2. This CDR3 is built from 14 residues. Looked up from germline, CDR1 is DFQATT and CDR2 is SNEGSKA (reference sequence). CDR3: CSARDPSGGDTQYF. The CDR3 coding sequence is TGCAGTGCTAGAGACCCTAGCGGGGGGGATACGCAGTATTTT.

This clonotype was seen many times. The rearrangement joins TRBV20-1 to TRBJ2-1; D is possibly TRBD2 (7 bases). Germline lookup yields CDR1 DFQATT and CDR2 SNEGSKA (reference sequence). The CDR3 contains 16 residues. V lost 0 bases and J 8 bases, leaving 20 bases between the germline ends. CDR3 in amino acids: CSARDHSRGAWDEQFF. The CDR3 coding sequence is TGCAGTGCTAGAGATCATAGTCGGGGGGCCTGGGATGAGCAGTTCTTC.

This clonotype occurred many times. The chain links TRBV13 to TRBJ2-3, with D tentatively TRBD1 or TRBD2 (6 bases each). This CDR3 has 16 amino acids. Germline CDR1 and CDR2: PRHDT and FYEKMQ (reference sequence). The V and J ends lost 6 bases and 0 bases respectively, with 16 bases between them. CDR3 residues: CASSRTRGASTDTQYF. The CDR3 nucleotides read TGTGCCAGCAGTCGTACTAGGGGGGCGAGCACAGATACGCAGTATTTT. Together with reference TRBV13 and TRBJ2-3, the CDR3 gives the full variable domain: AAGVIQSPRHLIKEKRETATLKCYPIPRHDTVYWYQQGPGQDPQFLISFYEKMQSDKGSIPDRFSAQQFSDYHSELNMSSLELGDSALYFCASSRTRGASTDTQYFGPGTRLTVL.

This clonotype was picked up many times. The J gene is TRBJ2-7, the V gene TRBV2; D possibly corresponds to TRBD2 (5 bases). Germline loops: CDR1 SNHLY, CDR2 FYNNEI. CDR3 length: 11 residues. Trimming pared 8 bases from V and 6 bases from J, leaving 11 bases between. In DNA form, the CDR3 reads TGTGCCAGCGTGAGGGTATCCGAGCAGTACTTC. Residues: CASVRVSEQYF.

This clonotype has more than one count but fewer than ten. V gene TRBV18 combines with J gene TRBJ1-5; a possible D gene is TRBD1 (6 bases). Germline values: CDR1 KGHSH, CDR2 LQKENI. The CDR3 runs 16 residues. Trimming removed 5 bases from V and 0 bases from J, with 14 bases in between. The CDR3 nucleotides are TGTGCCAGCTCATCACTCGGACAGTTTAGCAATCAGCCCCAGCATTTT. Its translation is CASSSLGQFSNQPQHF.